The 26 T cell receptor beta chains below come from one sample, sequenced in a study of blood T cells in healthy people across ages. The authors ran a second PCR of about 6 to 11 cycles using a sample-barcoded 5' primer and a J-beta primer mix. One entry per CDR3 protein results from TCRdb running MiXCR on the 5' RACE reads. The sample has 350,000 to 450,000 distinct CDR3 sequences; about 49% are singletons. Specimen: blood. The receptors here all came from a man between 60 and 75 years old in good health.

The genes are TRBV10-3 and TRBJ2-1; D possibly uses TRBD1 or TRBD2 (6 bases each). Between the trimmed V and J ends, which lost 7 bases and 3 bases, there was a span of 16 bases. The germline V gene has CDR1 ENHRY and CDR2 SYGVKD. This CDR3 spans 15 amino acids. In nucleotides, the CDR3 is TGTGCCATCAAGTCCCTAGGGGGAGGCTACAATGAGCAGTTCTTC. It specifies CAIKSLGGGYNEQFF.

This clonotype was observed a handful of times. The chain carries TRBV12-3 or TRBV12-4 and TRBJ2-3, with unresolved D. The CDR3 contains 14 residues. Trimming shortened V by 1 base and J by 6 bases, and 11 bases separated the two germline ends. Here the CDR3 reads CASSLEKQGDTQYF. The CDR3 nucleotides read TGTGCCAGCAGTTTAGAAAAGCAAGGGGATACGCAGTATTTT.

The V call is TRBV29-1, the J call TRBJ2-1, with no clear D. The germline V gene has CDR1 SQVTM and CDR2 ANQGSEA. V was pared by 2 bases and J by 6 bases, with 8 bases between. The CDR3 is 12 residues long. The CDR3 DNA reads TGCAGCGTTGAAACCAATTTCAATGAGCAGTTCTTC. It is translated as CSVETNFNEQFF.

This clonotype has only a few counts. The rearrangement joins TRBV20-1 to TRBJ1-2, with 7 bases lining up with TRBD1. There are 11 residues in the CDR3. V lost 2 bases, J lost 8 bases, and 2 bases stayed unmatched. Looked up from germline, CDR1 is DFQATT and CDR2 is SNEGSKA (reference sequence). The CDR3 loop reads CSARTGEGYTF. DNA of the CDR3: TGCAGTGCTAGAACAGGGGAAGGCTACACCTTC.

This chain joins TRBV5-4 and TRBJ2-3; TRBD1 matches at 9 bases. This CDR3 contains 14 residues. Per germline, CDR1 SGHNT and CDR2 YYREEE (reference sequence). J gave up 4 bases and V 5 bases, and 5 bases lay outside the gene matches. The CDR3 DNA is TGTGCCAGCAGGCCGGGGACAGGGCCAGATACGCAGTATTTT. It specifies CASRPGTGPDTQYF.

Worth noting for this clonotype: This may come from a read error, since a much larger clone is one base off. This rearrangement joins TRBV5-1 to TRBJ2-5, with 7 bases aligning to TRBD1. The J call could be wrong; TRBJ2-7 is a better fit for the DNA end. Germline V gene lookup returns CDR1 SGHRS and CDR2 YFSETQ. There are 14 residues in the CDR3. CDR3 region: CAGSPRTGNYEQYF. DNA of the CDR3: TGCGCCGGCAGCCCACGGACAGGAAATTACGAGCAGTACTTC.

Turning to this clonotype: At one boundary the junction diverges from the germline segment, which might be a read error. The chain carries TRBV7-9 and TRBJ2-5; no definite D call. Germline CDR1 and CDR2: SEHNR and FQNEAQ (reference sequence). This CDR3 has 12 amino acids. CDR3 bases: TGTTCCAGCAGCTTGTCCCTGGAGACCCAGTACTTC. Amino acid sequence: CSSSLSLETQYF.

V and J are TRBV7-2 and TRBJ2-7; D is unclear. Between the trimmed V and J ends, which lost 1 base and 6 bases, there was a span of 10 bases. CDR1 and CDR2 from the germline V gene are SGHTA and FQGNSA. The CDR3 consists of 13 residues. CDR3 amino acids: CASSLVRTGEQYF. Written as DNA, the CDR3 is TGTGCCAGCAGCTTAGTCCGAACCGGCGAGCAGTACTTC.

Concerning this clonotype itself: In this CDR3 the conserved last residue, phenylalanine or tryptophan, is missing, so a read error is likely. The DNA is omitted, as the CDR3 cannot be located on it reliably, and the CDR3 follows TCRdb's listing. The rearrangement uses TRBV28 and TRBJ2-7; TRBD1, the D gene given by the table, was not confirmed from the DNA. The CDR3 region is 16 residues in length, termini included. Germline lookup yields CDR1 MDHEN and CDR2 SYDVKM. This CDR3 reads CASSLSRTALHLRAVL.

The chain recombines TRBV3-1 with TRBJ2-7; D call uncertain. CDR1 LGHDT and CDR2 YNNKEL come from the germline V gene (reference sequence). The V end lost 0 bases, the J end lost 3 bases, and 18 bases lay between the germline ends. This CDR3 contains 17 residues. The CDR3 DNA follows: TGTGCCAGCAGCCAAGATCGGCTAGATCTCTTCGGCTACGAGCAGTACTTC. It is translated as CASSQDRLDLFGYEQYF.

This chain connects TRBV6-1 to TRBJ2-7; D is possibly TRBD2 (6 bases). The CDR3 is made up of 14 amino acids. Deletions cut 6 bases from V and 6 bases from J, with 18 bases between. The germline CDR1 and CDR2 sequences are MNHNS and SASEGT. CDR3 protein: CASSEGRRDSEQYF. CDR3 nucleotide sequence: TGTGCCAGCAGCGAGGGTAGGCGGGACTCCGAGCAGTACTTC.

This clonotype showed up just once. V usage is TRBV20-1 and J usage is TRBJ2-4, with TRBD1 identical over 8 bases. The closer fit of TRBJ2-7 to the DNA end suggests the J call may be wrong. Germline assignment: CDR1 DFQATT and CDR2 SNEGSKA (reference sequence). The CDR3 totals 15 residues. The CDR3 loop is CSAQTDRGTSYEQYF. CDR3 sequence (DNA): TGCAGTGCCCAAACCGACAGGGGAACCTCCTACGAGCAGTACTTC.

This clonotype has a handful of counts. One base away lies a much larger clone, so this may be a sequencing read error. The V and J genes are TRBV12-3 or TRBV12-4 and TRBJ2-3, with D perhaps matching TRBD1 or TRBD2 (5 bases each). CDR3 length: 13 residues. The ends were cut back, 10 bases at V and 5 bases at J, with 16 bases in the middle. CDR3 DNA sequence: TGTGCCACCCACACCCCGAGGGGAGATACGCAGTATTTT. It codes for CATHTPRGDTQYF.

This clonotype occurred a few times. The V and J genes are TRBV4-3 and TRBJ2-7, with 8 bases lining up with TRBD1. The J call may be mistaken, given a closer DNA end match to TRBJ2-4. This CDR3 has 15 amino acids. Germline V gives CDR1 LGHNA, CDR2 YSLEER. The CDR3, as DNA: TGCGCCAGCAGCCAAGATGGACAGGGAAAAAACATTCAGTACTTC. Encoded protein: CASSQDGQGKNIQYF.

This chain connects TRBV6-2 or TRBV6-3 to TRBJ1-1; TRBD1 is a possible D gene (5 bases). With 2 bases removed from V and 0 bases from J, the gap between germline ends came to 13 bases. Germline V gives CDR1 MNHEY, CDR2 SVGEGT. There are 16 residues in the CDR3. CDR3 in DNA: TGTGCCAGCAGTTACCGTGGGGGGACCATGAACACTGAAGCTTTCTTT. Residues: CASSYRGGTMNTEAFF.

This rearrangement joins TRBV5-5 to TRBJ2-5; D uncertain. Germline V gives CDR1 SGHKS, CDR2 YYEKEE (reference sequence). This CDR3 region has 14 residues. The V end lost 4 bases, the J end lost 2 bases, and 12 bases lay between the germline ends. CDR3 sequence reads: CASSPRTRQETQYF. CDR3 in DNA: TGTGCCAGCAGCCCCAGGACCCGGCAAGAGACCCAGTACTTC. Complete variable domain (other parts from reference TRBV5-5 and TRBJ2-5): DAGVTQSPTHLIKTRGQQVTLRCSPISGHKSVSWYQQVLGQGPQFIFQYYEKEERGRGNFPDRFSARQFPNYSSELNVNALLLGDSALYLCASSPRTRQETQYFGPGTRLLVL.

This clonotype was detected a few times. The chain recombines TRBV28 with TRBJ2-1; TRBD2 might be the D (5 bases). Germline CDR1 and CDR2: MDHEN and SYDVKM. This CDR3 has 15 amino acids. Trimming shortened V by 6 bases and J by 9 bases, and 21 bases separated the two germline ends. For the CDR3, the DNA is TGTGCCAGCAGCCCCGCGATAGCGCGACGAGGTGAGCAGTTCTTC. Translating it yields CASSPAIARRGEQFF.

The chain employs TRBV27 and TRBJ2-3, with 11 bases identical to TRBD2. Germline lookup yields CDR1 MNHEY and CDR2 SMNVEV (reference sequence). The J segment lost 3 bases and the V segment lost 4 bases, leaving 6 bases of the junction unmatched. The length of the CDR3 is 16 residues. CDR3 bases: TGTGCCAGCAGTTCCCCTAGCGGGAGGACAACAGATACGCAGTATTTT. Its translation: CASSSPSGRTTDTQYF.

There are a few counts of this clonotype. The CDR3: CASSLNREETQYF. CDR3 coding DNA: TGTGCCAGCAGTTTAAATAGGGAAGAGACCCAGTACTTC. J is TRBJ2-5 and V is TRBV28; D not resolved. The V end lost 2 bases, the J end lost 3 bases, and 7 bases lay between the germline ends. CDR1 is MDHEN, CDR2 SYDVKM, per germline. The length of the CDR3 is 13 residues.

The chain is built from TRBV29-1 and TRBJ2-7, with 13 bases fitting TRBD2. Germline CDR1 and CDR2: SQVTM and ANQGSEA. This CDR3 region has 15 residues. V lost 6 bases to trimming and J lost 7 bases; unmatched junction nucleotides: 12. CDR3: CSVPGLAGALNEQYF. CDR3 nucleotides: TGCAGCGTGCCCGGACTAGCGGGAGCTTTGAATGAGCAGTACTTC.

On this clonotype itself: At one boundary the junction diverges from the germline segment, which might be a read error. The chain recombines TRBV15 with TRBJ1-3; no firm D call. Germline V gene data show CDR1 as LNHNV and CDR2 as YYDKDF (reference sequence). This CDR3 has 15 residues. The CDR3 spells CATSRDPSPGNTIYF. The CDR3 DNA sequence: TGTGCCACCAGCAGAGATCCCTCCCCTGGGAACACCATATATTTT.

This clonotype was found a few times. The rearrangement uses TRBV4-2 and TRBJ2-5; D remains ambiguous. V gave up 4 bases and J gave up 2 bases, with 11 bases separating them. Germline CDR1 reads LGHNA; CDR2 reads YNFKEQ. This CDR3 comprises 14 residues. Here the CDR3 reads CASSPDSFQETQYF. For the CDR3, the DNA is TGTGCCAGCAGCCCAGATTCTTTTCAAGAGACCCAGTACTTC.

The V call is TRBV2, the J call TRBJ2-3, with 7 bases fitting TRBD2. The length of the CDR3 is 14 residues. The junction had 6 bases not matched to a gene; V was cut back by 7 bases and J by 2 bases. From germline, CDR1 is SNHLY and CDR2 FYNNEI. CDR3 nucleotide sequence: TGTGCCAGCACTAGCGGAGTCTACACAGATACGCAGTATTTT. This sequence encodes CASTSGVYTDTQYF.

A word on this clonotype: A read error may account for a junction end that differs from germline. The J gene is TRBJ2-6, the V gene TRBV11-2, with D perhaps TRBD1 (5 bases). The germline V gene has CDR1 SGHAT and CDR2 FQNNGV. This CDR3 comprises 15 residues. The CDR3 sequence is CASSHGSFGADVLTF. CDR3 nucleotide sequence: TGTGCCAGCAGCCACGGAAGCTTTGGGGCCGACGTCCTGACTTTC. Looking up the rest from reference TRBV11-2 and TRBJ2-6 gives the full variable domain: EAGVAQSPRYKIIEKRQSVAFWCNPISGHATLYWYQQILGQGPKLLIQFQNNGVVDDSQLPKDRFSAERLKGVDSTLKIQPAKLEDSAVYLCASSHGSFGADVLTFGAGSRLTVL.

This sequence joins TRBV11-3 and TRBJ2-1, with D possibly being TRBD2 (7 bases). Trimming cost V 1 base and J 12 bases, with 19 bases left between them. This CDR3 is 15 amino acids long. Germline loops: CDR1 SGHNT, CDR2 YENEEA. The CDR3 loop reads CASSLAGGPRERQFF. The CDR3 DNA reads as TGTGCCAGCAGCTTAGCCGGGGGGCCCCGGGAACGGCAGTTCTTC.

The chain carries TRBV7-8 and TRBJ2-1; TRBD2 might be the D (5 bases). Germline CDR1 reads SGHVS; CDR2 reads FQNEAQ. Trimming took 0 bases from V and 5 from J, leaving 17 bases between them. This CDR3 is 17 amino acids long. This CDR3 reads CASSLAPRGPIDNEQFF. DNA of the CDR3: TGTGCCAGCAGCTTAGCGCCGCGAGGGCCGATCGACAATGAGCAGTTCTTC. Complete variable domain (other parts from reference TRBV7-8 and TRBJ2-1): GAGVSQSPRYKVAKRGQDVALRCDPISGHVSLFWYQQALGQGPEFLTYFQNEAQLDKSGLPSDRFFAERPEGSVSTLKIQRTQQEDSAVYLCASSLAPRGPIDNEQFFGPGTRLTVL.